A single sample gave rise to the 12 T cell receptor beta chains below, sequenced in a study of blood T cell repertoires in COVID-19. TCRdb's table, derived via immunoSEQ multiplex PCR, lists solely in-frame clones and lacks some. The sample yields 200,000 or so clones, around 80% seen once. The material sequenced was peripheral blood. Source of these receptors: a human donor with acute or convalescent COVID-19. The donor label of this sample is uncertain.

The chain carries TRBV7-2 and TRBJ2-1; D possibly corresponds to TRBD2 (5 bases). Trimming left V 2 bases short and J 0 bases short, with 11 bases between. Germline CDR1 is SGHTA and CDR2 is FQGNSA. The CDR3 has 16 amino acids. The CDR3: CASSLLGRGSYNEQFF. The CDR3 DNA sequence: TGTGCCAGCAGCTTATTAGGACGGGGCTCCTACAATGAGCAGTTCTTC.

V is TRBV5-4 and J is TRBJ2-2; 10 bases are shared with TRBD2. Germline CDR1 and CDR2: SGHNT and YYREEE (reference sequence). V lost 4 bases and J lost 6; bases outside the gene matches: 21. CDR3 length: 20 amino acids. The CDR3 reads CASSPQRRTSGAGGSGELFF. The DNA for the CDR3 is TGTGCCAGCAGCCCCCAGAGGCGGACTAGCGGAGCGGGGGGCTCCGGGGAGCTGTTTTTT.

The V and J genes are TRBV25-1 and TRBJ1-4, with D unclear. The germline V gene has CDR1 MGHDK and CDR2 SYGVNS. Trimming stripped 1 base from V and 0 bases from J, with 9 bases between. The CDR3 consists of 16 residues. The CDR3: CASSESGYATNEKLFF. Written as DNA, the CDR3 is TGTGCCAGCAGTGAATCGGGGTATGCAACTAATGAAAAACTGTTTTTT.

This chain uses TRBV27 with TRBJ2-7; 11 bases align to TRBD1. The junction had 7 bases not matched to a gene; V was cut back by 4 bases and J by 5 bases. The CDR3 is 15 amino acids. Per germline, CDR1 MNHEY and CDR2 SMNVEV (reference sequence). The CDR3 sequence: CASSSPGQGVHEQYF. The CDR3 region has the DNA TGTGCCAGCAGTTCGCCGGGACAGGGGGTTCACGAGCAGTACTTC.

This chain uses TRBV9 with TRBJ2-1; a weak D match, TRBD2 (6 bases). Germline CDR1 is SGDLS and CDR2 is YYNGEE. V dropped 3 bases and J dropped 1 base, with 14 bases sitting between them. The CDR3 spans 16 residues. For the CDR3, the DNA is TGTGCCAGCAGCGCCGTAGCGGATTTGTCCTACAATGAGCAGTTCTTC. The encoded protein is CASSAVADLSYNEQFF.

To note about this clone: Different DNA sequences within this sample yield the same CDR3. V gene TRBV19 combines with J gene TRBJ2-7, with 8 nucleotides matching TRBD1. The CDR3 spans 14 residues. CDR1 LNHDA and CDR2 SQIVND come from the germline V gene (reference sequence). Losses at the gene ends were 3 bases for V and 1 base for J; bases not matched to a gene: 2. In DNA, the CDR3 is TGTGCCAGTAGTATGGGACAGGTTTCCTACGAGCAGTACTTC. It encodes CASSMGQVSYEQYF.

This clone was seen only a few times. CDR3 nucleotide sequence: TGTGCCACCAGTGGTAAAAAGACAGCGGCGGGGGAGACCCAGTACTTC. It translates to CATSGKKTAAGETQYF. The chain links TRBV24-1 to TRBJ2-5, with TRBD2 as a possible D gene (6 bases). This CDR3 is built from 16 residues. The germline V and J ends were trimmed by 5 bases and 5 bases, with 20 bases remaining between them. Germline CDR1 KGHDR, CDR2 SFDVKD.

CDR3 nucleotide sequence: TGTGCCACCAGTGATGGAGCACTAGCGGGAATTGGAGAGACCCAGTACTTC. It is translated as CATSDGALAGIGETQYF. The chain couples TRBV24-1 to TRBJ2-5; 10 bases are a match to TRBD2. The CDR3 covers 17 residues. Germline V lookup: CDR1 KGHDR, CDR2 SFDVKD. V lost 3 bases, J lost 4 bases, and 10 bases stayed unmatched.

The V and J genes are TRBV7-9 and TRBJ2-1, with 12 bases identical to TRBD2. This CDR3 spans 15 amino acids. Looked up from germline, CDR1 is SEHNR and CDR2 is FQNEAQ (reference sequence). Trimming cost V 4 bases and J 7 bases; bases outside gene matches: 5. This CDR3 reads CASSYGLAGFNEQFF. The CDR3 nucleotides are TGTGCCAGCAGCTACGGACTAGCGGGATTTAATGAGCAGTTCTTC.

In DNA form, the CDR3 reads TGTGCCAGCAGCTTAGCGCTGCGGATCGCAAGGACTGAAGCTTTCTTT. Its translation is CASSLALRIARTEAFF. This chain uses TRBV7-2 with TRBJ1-1; D ambiguous. The germline V gene encodes CDR1 SGHTA and CDR2 FQGNSA. This CDR3 has 16 amino acids. With 0 bases removed from V and 5 bases from J, the gap between germline ends came to 16 bases.

The rearrangement uses TRBV4-3 and TRBJ2-2; 9 nucleotides match TRBD2. V lost 0 bases to trimming and J lost 5 bases; unmatched junction nucleotides: 7. Germline CDR1 and CDR2: LGHNA and YSLEER. This CDR3 contains 17 residues. In nucleotides, the CDR3 is TGCGCCAGCAGCCAAGAGGTTCTAGCGGGGCGAACCGGGGAGCTGTTTTTT. Translated: CASSQEVLAGRTGELFF.

This clone has just one count. This chain links TRBV5-1 with TRBJ1-1; D is perhaps TRBD1 (6 bases). Germline V CDR1 and CDR2: SGHRS, YFSETQ. The CDR3 has 14 residues. V was shortened by 4 bases and J by 4 bases, with 14 bases between the two germline ends. The CDR3 loop is CASSPEGVGTEAFF. CDR3 nucleotide sequence: TGCGCCAGCAGCCCAGAGGGGGTTGGCACTGAAGCTTTCTTT.